This note documents a single TCR beta chain sequence. CDR1 and CDR2 from the germline V gene are KGHSH and LQKENI. V lost 5 bases and J lost 7, with 11 bases in between. This CDR3 is built from 13 residues. These data are taken from a study of Ad26.COV2.S vaccination and SARS-CoV-2 variants. On the study more broadly: By the intramuscular route, Ad26.COV2.S was given once, or twice 56 days apart.

Treatment indicated: 15 to 20 received Ad26.COV2.S at low or high dose, single or two shots; about 5 received placebo; per-sample allocation not given. Day 63 after the first injection of vaccine or placebo was the sampling time. Sequencing used immunoSEQ multiplex PCR; TCRdb keeps in-frame clones, though not all of them. There are roughly 250,000 clones in the sample; approximately 90% occur only once, and less than 3.5% lies in the top ten. The sequence derives from a person between 18 and 65 years old who received the Ad26.COV2.S COVID-19 vaccine or a placebo. The J gene is TRBJ2-2, the V gene TRBV18; tentatively, D is TRBD2 (6 bases). The starting material was peripheral blood, obtained in a trial of Ad26.COV2.S vaccine versus placebo. The CDR3 loop reads CASSLRRDGELFF. In nucleotides, the CDR3 is TGTGCCAGCTCATTACGGCGGGACGGGGAGCTGTTTTTT. The whole variable domain, remainder taken from reference TRBV18 and TRBJ2-2, is NAGVMQNPRHLVRRRGQEARLRCSPMKGHSHVYWYRQLPEEGLKFMVYLQKENIIDESGMPKERFSAEFPKEGPSILRIQQVVRGDSAAYFCASSLRRDGELFFGEGSRLTVL.